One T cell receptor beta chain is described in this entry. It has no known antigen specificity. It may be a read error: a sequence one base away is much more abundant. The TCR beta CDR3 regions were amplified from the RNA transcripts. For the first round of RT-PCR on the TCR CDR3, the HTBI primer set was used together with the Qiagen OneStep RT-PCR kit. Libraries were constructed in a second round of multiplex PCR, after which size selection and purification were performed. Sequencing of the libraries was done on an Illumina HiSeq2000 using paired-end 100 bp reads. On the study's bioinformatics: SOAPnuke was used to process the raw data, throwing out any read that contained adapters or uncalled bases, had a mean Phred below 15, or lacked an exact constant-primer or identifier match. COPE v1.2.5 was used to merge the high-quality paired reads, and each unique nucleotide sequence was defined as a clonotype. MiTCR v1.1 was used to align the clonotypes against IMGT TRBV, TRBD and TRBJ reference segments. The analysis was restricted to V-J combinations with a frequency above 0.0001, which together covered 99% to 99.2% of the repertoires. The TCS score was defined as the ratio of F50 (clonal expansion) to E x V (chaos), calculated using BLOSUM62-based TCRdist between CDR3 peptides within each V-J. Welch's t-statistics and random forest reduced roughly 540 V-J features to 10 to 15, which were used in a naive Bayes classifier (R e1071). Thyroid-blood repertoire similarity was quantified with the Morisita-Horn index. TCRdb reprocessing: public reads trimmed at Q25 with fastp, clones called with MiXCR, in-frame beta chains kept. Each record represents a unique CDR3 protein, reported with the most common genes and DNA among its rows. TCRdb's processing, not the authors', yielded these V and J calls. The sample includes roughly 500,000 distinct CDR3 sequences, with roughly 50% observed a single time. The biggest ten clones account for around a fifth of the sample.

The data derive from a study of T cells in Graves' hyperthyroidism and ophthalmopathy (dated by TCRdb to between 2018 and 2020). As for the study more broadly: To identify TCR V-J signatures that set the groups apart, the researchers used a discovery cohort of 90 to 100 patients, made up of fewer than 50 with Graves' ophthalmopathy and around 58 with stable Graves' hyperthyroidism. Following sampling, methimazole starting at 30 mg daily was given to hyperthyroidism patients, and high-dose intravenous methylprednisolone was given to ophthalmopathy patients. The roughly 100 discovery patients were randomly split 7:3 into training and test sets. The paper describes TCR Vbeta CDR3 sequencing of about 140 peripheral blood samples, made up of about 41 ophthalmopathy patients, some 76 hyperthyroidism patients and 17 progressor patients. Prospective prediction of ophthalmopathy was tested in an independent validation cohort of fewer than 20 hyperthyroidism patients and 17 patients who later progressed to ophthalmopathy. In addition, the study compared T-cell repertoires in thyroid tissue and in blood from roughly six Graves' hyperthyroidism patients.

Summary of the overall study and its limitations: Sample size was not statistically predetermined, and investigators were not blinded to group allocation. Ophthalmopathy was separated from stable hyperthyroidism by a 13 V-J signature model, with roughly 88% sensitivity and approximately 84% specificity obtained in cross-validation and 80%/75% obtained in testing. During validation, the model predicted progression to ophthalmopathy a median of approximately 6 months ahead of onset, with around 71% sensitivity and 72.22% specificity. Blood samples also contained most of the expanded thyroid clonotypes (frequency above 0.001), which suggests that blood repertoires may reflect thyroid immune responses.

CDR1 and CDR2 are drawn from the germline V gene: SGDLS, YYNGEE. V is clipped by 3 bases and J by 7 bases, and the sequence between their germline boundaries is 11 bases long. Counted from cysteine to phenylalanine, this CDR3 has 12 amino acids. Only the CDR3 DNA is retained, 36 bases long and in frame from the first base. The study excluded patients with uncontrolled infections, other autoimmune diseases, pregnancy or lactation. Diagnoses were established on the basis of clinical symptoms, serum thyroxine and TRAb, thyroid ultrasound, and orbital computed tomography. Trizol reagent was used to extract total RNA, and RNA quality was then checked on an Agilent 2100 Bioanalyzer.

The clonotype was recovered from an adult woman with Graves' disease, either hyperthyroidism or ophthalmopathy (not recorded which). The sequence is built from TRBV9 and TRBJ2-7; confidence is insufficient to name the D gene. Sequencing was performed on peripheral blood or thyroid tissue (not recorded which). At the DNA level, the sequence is TGTGCCAGCAGCGGATCCAACAATGAGCAGTACTTC. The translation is CASSGSNNEQYF. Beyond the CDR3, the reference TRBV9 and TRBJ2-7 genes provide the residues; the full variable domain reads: DSGVTQTPKHLITATGQRVTLRCSPRSGDLSVYWYQQSLDQGLQFLIQYYNGEERAKGNILERFSAQQFPDLHSELNLSSLELGDSALYFCASSGSNNEQYFGPGTRLTVT.